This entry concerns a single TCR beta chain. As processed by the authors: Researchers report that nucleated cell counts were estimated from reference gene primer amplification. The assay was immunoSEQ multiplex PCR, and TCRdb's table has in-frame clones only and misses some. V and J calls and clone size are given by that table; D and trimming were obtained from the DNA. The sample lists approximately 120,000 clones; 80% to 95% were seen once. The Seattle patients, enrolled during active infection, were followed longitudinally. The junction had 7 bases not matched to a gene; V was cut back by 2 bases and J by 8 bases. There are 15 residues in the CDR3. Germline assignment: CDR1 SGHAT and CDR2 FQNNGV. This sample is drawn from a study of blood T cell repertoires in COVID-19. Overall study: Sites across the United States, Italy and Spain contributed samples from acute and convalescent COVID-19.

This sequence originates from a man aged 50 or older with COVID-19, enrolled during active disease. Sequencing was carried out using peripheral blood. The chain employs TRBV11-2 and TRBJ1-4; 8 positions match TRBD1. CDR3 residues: CASSLIRTGREKLFF. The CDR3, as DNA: TGTGCCAGCAGCTTAATACGGACAGGGCGGGAAAAACTGTTTTTT.